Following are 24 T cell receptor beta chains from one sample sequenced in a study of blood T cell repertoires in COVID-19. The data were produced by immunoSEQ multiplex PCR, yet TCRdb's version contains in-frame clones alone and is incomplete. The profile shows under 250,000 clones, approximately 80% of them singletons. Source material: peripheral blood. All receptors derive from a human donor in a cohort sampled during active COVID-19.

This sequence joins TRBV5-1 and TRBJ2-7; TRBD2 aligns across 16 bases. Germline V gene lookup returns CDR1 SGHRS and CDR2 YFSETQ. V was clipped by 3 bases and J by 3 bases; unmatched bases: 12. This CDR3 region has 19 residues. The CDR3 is CASSSPGLAGGSSFYEQYF. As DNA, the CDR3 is TGCGCCAGCAGCTCTCCGGGACTAGCGGGAGGGTCCTCATTCTACGAGCAGTACTTC.

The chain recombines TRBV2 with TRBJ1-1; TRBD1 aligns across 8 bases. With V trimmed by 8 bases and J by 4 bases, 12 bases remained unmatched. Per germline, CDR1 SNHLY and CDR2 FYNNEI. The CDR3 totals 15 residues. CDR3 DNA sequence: TGTGCCAGCGGAAAGACAGGGGAGTATGGCACTGAAGCTTTCTTT. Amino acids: CASGKTGEYGTEAFF.

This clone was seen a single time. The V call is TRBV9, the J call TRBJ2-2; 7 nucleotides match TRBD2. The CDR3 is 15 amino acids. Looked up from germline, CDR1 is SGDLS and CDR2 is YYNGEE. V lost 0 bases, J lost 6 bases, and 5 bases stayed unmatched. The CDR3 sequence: CASSVGPGGSGELFF. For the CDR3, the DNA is TGTGCCAGCAGCGTAGGTCCGGGGGGATCCGGGGAGCTGTTTTTT.

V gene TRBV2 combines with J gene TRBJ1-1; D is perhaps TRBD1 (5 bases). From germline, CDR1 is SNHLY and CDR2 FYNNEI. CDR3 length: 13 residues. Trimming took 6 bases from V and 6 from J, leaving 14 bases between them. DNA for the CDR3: TGTGCCAGCAGCCCCCAGGGCCTGGCTGAAGCTTTCTTT. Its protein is CASSPQGLAEAFF.

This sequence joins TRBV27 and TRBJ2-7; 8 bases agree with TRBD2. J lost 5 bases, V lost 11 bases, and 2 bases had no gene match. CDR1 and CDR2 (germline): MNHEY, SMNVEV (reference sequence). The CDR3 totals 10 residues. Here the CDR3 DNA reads TGTGCCGCCGGGGGGGACGAGCAGTACTTC. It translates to CAAGGDEQYF.

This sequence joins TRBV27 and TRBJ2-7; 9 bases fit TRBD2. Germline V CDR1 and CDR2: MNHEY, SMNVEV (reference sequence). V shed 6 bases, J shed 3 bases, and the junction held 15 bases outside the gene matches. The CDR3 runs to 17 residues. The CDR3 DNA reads TGTGCCAGCAGCTTAAGGGGGCGGTTAGCGGGAGACTACGAGCAGTACTTC. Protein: CASSLRGRLAGDYEQYF.

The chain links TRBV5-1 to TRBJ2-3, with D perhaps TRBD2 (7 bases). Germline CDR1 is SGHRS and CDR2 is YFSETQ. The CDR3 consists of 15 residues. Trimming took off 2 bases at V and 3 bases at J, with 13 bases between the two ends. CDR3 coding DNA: TGCGCCAGCAGCTTCCGGGGGGCTGAGACAGATACGCAGTATTTT. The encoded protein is CASSFRGAETDTQYF. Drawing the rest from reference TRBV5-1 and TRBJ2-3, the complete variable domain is KAGVTQTPRYLIKTRGQQVTLSCSPISGHRSVSWYQQTPGQGLQFLFEYFSETQRNKGNFPGRFSGRQFSNSRSEMNVSTLELGDSALYLCASSFRGAETDTQYFGPGTRLTVL.

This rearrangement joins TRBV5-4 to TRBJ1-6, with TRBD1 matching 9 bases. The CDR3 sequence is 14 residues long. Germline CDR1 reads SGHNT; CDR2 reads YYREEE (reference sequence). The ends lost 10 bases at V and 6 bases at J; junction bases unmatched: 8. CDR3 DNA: TGTGCCCTAGGAGGGGACAGGGTTAATTCACCCCTCCACTTT. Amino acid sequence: CALGGDRVNSPLHF.

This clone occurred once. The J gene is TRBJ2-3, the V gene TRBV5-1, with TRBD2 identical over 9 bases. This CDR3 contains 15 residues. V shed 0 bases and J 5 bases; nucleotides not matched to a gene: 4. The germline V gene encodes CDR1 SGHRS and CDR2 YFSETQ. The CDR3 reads CASSLGGREVDTQYF. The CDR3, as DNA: TGCGCCAGCAGCTTGGGCGGGAGGGAAGTAGATACGCAGTATTTT. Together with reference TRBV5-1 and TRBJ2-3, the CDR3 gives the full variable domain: KAGVTQTPRYLIKTRGQQVTLSCSPISGHRSVSWYQQTPGQGLQFLFEYFSETQRNKGNFPGRFSGRQFSNSRSEMNVSTLELGDSALYLCASSLGGREVDTQYFGPGTRLTVL.

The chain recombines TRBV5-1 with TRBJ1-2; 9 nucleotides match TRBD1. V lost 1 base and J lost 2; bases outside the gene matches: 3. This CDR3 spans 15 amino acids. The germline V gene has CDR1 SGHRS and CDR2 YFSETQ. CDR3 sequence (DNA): TGCGCCAGCAGCTTGACCGGGACAGGGAACTATGGCTACACCTTC. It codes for CASSLTGTGNYGYTF.

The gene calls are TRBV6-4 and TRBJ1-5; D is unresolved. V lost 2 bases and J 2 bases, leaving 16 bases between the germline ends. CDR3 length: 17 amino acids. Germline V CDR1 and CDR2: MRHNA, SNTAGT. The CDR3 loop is CASSDLFQRGCNQPQHF. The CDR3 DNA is TGTGCCAGCAGTGACCTTTTCCAGCGAGGGTGCAATCAGCCCCAGCATTTT.

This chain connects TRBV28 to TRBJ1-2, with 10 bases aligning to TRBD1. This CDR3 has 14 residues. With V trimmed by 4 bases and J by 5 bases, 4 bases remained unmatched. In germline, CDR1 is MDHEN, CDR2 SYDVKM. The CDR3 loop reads CASSSSGQGYGYTF. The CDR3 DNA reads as TGTGCCAGCAGTTCCTCGGGACAGGGGTATGGCTACACCTTC.

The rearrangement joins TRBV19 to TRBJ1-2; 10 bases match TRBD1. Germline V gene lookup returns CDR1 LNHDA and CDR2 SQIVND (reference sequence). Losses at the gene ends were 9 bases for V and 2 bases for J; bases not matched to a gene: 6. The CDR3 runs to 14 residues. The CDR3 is CASWDRGRNYGYTF. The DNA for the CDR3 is TGTGCCAGCTGGGACAGGGGCCGGAACTATGGCTACACCTTC.

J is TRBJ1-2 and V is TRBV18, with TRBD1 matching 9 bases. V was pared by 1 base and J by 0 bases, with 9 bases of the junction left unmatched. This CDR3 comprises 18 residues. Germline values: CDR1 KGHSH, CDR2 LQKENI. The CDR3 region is CASSPRGETGGTNYGYTF. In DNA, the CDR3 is TGTGCCAGCTCACCACGGGGCGAGACAGGGGGGACTAACTATGGCTACACCTTC.

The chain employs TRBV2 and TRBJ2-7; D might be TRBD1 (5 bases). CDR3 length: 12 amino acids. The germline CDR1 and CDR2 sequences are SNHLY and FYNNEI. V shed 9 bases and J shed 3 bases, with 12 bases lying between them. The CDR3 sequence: CASTPQGYEQYF. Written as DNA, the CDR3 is TGTGCCAGTACCCCCCAGGGCTACGAGCAGTACTTC.

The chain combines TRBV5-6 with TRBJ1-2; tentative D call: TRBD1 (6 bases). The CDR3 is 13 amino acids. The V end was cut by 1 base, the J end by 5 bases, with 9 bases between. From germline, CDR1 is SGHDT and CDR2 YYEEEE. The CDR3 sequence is CASSLTGLYGYTF. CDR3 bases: TGTGCCAGCAGCTTGACAGGGTTATATGGCTACACCTTC.

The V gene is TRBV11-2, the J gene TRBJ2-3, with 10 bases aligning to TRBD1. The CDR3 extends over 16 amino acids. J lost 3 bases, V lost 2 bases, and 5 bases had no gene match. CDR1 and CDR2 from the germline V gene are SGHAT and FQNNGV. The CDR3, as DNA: TGTGCCAGCAGCTTAATTCCGGGACAGGGGACAGATACGCAGTATTTT. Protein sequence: CASSLIPGQGTDTQYF.

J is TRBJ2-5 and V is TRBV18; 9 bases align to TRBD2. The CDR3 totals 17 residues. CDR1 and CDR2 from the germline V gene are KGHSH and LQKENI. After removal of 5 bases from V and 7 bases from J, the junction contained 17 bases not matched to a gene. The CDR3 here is CASSYRASGVTTGTQYF. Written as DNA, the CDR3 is TGTGCCAGCTCATACCGGGCTAGCGGGGTCACTACGGGGACCCAGTACTTC.

CDR3 sequence reads: CASTLTFAGYTF. DNA for the CDR3: TGTGCCAGCACCCTGACATTCGCTGGCTACACCTTC. This chain joins TRBV6-5 and TRBJ1-2; D gene ambiguous. Trimming cost V 7 bases and J 7 bases, with 13 bases left between them. From germline, CDR1 is MNHEY and CDR2 SVGAGI. This CDR3 spans 12 amino acids.

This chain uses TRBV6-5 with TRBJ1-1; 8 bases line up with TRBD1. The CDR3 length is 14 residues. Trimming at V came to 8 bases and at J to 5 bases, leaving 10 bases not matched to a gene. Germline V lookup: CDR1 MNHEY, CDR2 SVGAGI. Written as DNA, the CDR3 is TGTGCCAGCGAGGCAGGGGGCGAGTGGACTGAAGCTTTCTTT. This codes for CASEAGGEWTEAFF.

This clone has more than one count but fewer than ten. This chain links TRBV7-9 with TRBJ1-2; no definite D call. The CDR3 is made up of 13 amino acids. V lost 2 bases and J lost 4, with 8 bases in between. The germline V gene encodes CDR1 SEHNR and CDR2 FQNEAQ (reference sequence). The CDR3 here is CASSLTEFYGYTF. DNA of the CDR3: TGTGCCAGCAGCTTAACGGAGTTCTATGGCTACACCTTC.

CDR3 region: CASSQEPGRAIEQYF. The CDR3 DNA reads as TGTGCCAGCAGCCAAGAACCCGGGAGGGCCATCGAGCAGTACTTC. The V gene is TRBV4-2, the J gene TRBJ2-7, with 8 bases aligning to TRBD2. Trimming at V came to 0 bases and at J to 6 bases, leaving 7 bases not matched to a gene. The CDR3 length is 15 residues. Germline CDR1 is LGHNA and CDR2 is YNFKEQ.

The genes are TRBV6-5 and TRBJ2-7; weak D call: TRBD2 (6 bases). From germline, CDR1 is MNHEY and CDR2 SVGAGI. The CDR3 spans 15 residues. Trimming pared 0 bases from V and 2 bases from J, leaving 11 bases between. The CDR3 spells CASSYSLAEAYEQYF. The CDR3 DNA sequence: TGTGCCAGCAGTTACTCGTTAGCGGAAGCCTACGAGCAGTACTTC.

DNA for the CDR3: TGTGCCAGCAGTGAATCCCCCCGTGAGACCCAGTACTTC. This encodes CASSESPRETQYF. The chain joins TRBV25-1 to TRBJ2-5; D gene unclear. Trimming took off 1 base at V and 5 bases at J, with 8 bases between the two ends. From germline, CDR1 is MGHDK and CDR2 SYGVNS. This CDR3 has 13 residues.